Listed below are T cell receptor beta chains from one sample, sequenced in a study of tumor and adjacent non-tumor tissue in lung cancer. TCRdb re-derived calls from the multiplex PCR reads in MiXCR, one entry per CDR3 protein. The profile shows around 74,000 distinct CDR3 sequences, around 70% of them singletons. Sequenced material: lung tumor tissue. All receptors derive from a woman aged 70-85 years with non-small cell lung cancer. Each CDR3 is given with its conserved first and last residue. A D gene is named only where the DNA matches it firmly. The size of a clone is reported for some rows only, either as once, few or many, or as a class for expanded clones.

j_call | clone_size | v_call | d_call | cdr3_nt | cdr3_aa
TRBJ2-5 | - | TRBV10-3 | - | TGTACCATCAGTGAGTACGGTTTGGTAGCGGTAGAGGCAGAGACCCAGTACTTC | CTISEYGLVAVEAETQYF
TRBJ1-1 | - | TRBV29-1 | TRBD1 | TGCAGCGGAGTAGGGGGACAGGAACCTGAAGCATTCTTT | CSGVGGQEPEAFF
TRBJ2-1 | - | TRBV29-1 | - | TGCAGCCTTTTGGGAGGTGGTCGGGCGGGATCATTACCCTACAATGAGCAATTCTTC | CSLLGGGRAGSLPYNEQFF
TRBJ1-1 | many | TRBV6-5 | - | TGTGCCAGCAGTCCTGTTGTGGGGAACACTGAAGCTTTCTTT | CASSPVVGNTEAFF
TRBJ2-2 | - | TRBV20-1 | - | TGCAGTGCTAGTCACGCGCAGTATAGTCAGACCGGGGAGCTGTTTTTT | CSASHAQYSQTGELFF
TRBJ2-7 | - | TRBV7-9 | TRBD2 | TGTGACAGCAGCCTTTATGGGCCTAGCGGGCCCTACGAGCAGTACTTC | CDSSLYGPSGPYEQYF
TRBJ2-1 | - | TRBV11-3 | - | TGTGCCAGCAGCATAGCTAGCAGGGGCTACAATAAGCAGTTCTTC | CASSIASRGYNKQFF
TRBJ1-2 | few | TRBV5-4 | TRBD1 | TGTGCCGGCAGCCAGGACAGGGGCATTGCTAACTATGACTACACCTTC | CAGSQDRGIANYDYTF
TRBJ2-2 | - | TRBV4-2 | - | TGTGCCAACAACCAAGGATTTACAGGGATCACCGGGGAGCTGTTTTTT | CANNQGFTGITGELFF
TRBJ1-1 | once | TRBV6-1 | - | TGTGCCAGCAGTGAAGGAGGCATTCGGACTGGAGCTTTCTTT | CASSEGGIRTGAFF
TRBJ2-2 | many | TRBV11-2 | - | TGTGCCAGCAGCTTAGTCAGGGCTGGCGGGGAGCTGTTTTTT | CASSLVRAGGELFF
TRBJ1-5 | - | TRBV12-3/TRBV12-4 | - | TGTGCCACCGAACCGACAGGAGAAAATCAGCCCCAACATTTT | CATEPTGENQPQHF
TRBJ1-1 | few | TRBV28 | - | TGTGCCAGCGGGTACACTGAAGCTTTCTTT | CASGYTEAFF
TRBJ1-1 | - | TRBV6-5 | - | TGTACCAGCAGGCCGGACGGGACGATGAACACTGAAGCTTTCTTT | CTSRPDGTMNTEAFF
TRBJ1-5 | - | TRBV29-1 | - | TGCAGCATTAGGGACTTTCAACCCCGAGATACGCAGCATTTT | CSIRDFQPRDTQHF
TRBJ2-7 | - | TRBV4-2 | - | TGTGCCAGCGGCCAAGACCCGGGAGGGACAGGGCTAAACGAGCATTACTTC | CASGQDPGGTGLNEHYF
TRBJ2-5 | many | TRBV10-3 | TRBD1 | TGTGCCATCAGAGACAGGGAAGAGACCCAGTACTTC | CAIRDREETQYF
TRBJ2-7 | - | TRBV10-3 | - | TGTACCATCGGTGAGTCTTACCGTAGCTCCTACGAGCAGTACTTC | CTIGESYRSSYEQYF
TRBJ2-3 | - | TRBV20-1 | - | TGCAGTGCTTATAGGTCATGGAGACAAGCGGGAGATACGCAGTATTTT | CSAYRSWRQAGDTQYF
TRBJ2-2 | - | TRBV27 | TRBD1 | TGTGCCAGCAGTTCACCGGGACAGGGAGACACCGGGGAGCTGTTTTTT | CASSSPGQGDTGELFF
TRBJ2-2 | - | TRBV29-1 | - | TGCACCTTTGTGTACCGGGGGTTTACCGGGGAGCTGTTTTTT | CTFVYRGFTGELFF
TRBJ1-1 | - | TRBV4-2 | - | TGTGCCAGCACCCAAGAGTTCACAGTAGGGGACACTGGAGCTTTCTTT | CASTQEFTVGDTGAFF
TRBJ2-2 | once | TRBV28 | TRBD2 | TGTGTCAGCACTCGCGGGAGCATAGCGAACACCGGGGATCTGTTTTTT | CVSTRGSIANTGDLFF
TRBJ2-1 | many | TRBV29-1 | TRBD1 | TGCAGCGCGTCTGGGACAGCGACCTACAATGAGCAGTTCTTC | CSASGTATYNEQFF
TRBJ2-3 | - | TRBV6-1 | - | TGTGCAATCAGTGTAACAGGTCTCACAGATACGCAGTATTTT | CAISVTGLTDTQYF
TRBJ1-5 | many | TRBV28 | - | TGTGCCAGCAGTTCAGGGGCCTCCTACGGTCAGCCCCAGCATTTT | CASSSGASYGQPQHF
TRBJ2-2 | many | TRBV12-3/TRBV12-4 | - | TGTGCCAGCGCGATCGAATTGAGCACCGGGGAGCTGTTTTTT | CASAIELSTGELFF